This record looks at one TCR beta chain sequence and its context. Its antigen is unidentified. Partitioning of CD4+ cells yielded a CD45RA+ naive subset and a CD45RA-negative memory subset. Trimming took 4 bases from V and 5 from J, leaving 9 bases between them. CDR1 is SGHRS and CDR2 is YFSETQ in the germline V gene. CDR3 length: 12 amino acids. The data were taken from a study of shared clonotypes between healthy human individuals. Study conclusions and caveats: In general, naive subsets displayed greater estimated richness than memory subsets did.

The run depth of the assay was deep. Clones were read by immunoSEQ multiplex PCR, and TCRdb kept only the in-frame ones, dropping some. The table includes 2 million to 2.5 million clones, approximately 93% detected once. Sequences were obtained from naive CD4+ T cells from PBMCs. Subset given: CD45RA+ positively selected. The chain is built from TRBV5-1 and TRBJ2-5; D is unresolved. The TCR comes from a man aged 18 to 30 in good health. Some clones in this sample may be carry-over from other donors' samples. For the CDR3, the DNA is TGCGCCAGCAGCCTCCCCAAGGAGACCCAGTACTTC. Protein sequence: CASSLPKETQYF.